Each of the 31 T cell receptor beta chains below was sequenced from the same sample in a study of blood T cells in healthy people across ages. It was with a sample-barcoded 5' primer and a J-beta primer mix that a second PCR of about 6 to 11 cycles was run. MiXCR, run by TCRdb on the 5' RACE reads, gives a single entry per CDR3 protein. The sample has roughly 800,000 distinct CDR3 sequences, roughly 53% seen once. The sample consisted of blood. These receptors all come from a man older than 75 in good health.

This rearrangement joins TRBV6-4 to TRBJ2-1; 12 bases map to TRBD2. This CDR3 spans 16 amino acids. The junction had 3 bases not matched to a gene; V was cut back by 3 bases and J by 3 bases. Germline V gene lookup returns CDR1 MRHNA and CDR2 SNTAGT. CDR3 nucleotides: TGTGCCAGCAGTGAAGGGACTAGCGGGCTCTACAATGAGCAGTTCTTC. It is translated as CASSEGTSGLYNEQFF.

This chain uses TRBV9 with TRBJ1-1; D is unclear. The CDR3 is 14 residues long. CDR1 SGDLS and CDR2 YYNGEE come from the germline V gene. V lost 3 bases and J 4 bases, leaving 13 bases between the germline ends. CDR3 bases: TGTGCCAGCAGCGCCGGACTTTTTTTCACTGAAGCTTTCTTT. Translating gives CASSAGLFFTEAFF.

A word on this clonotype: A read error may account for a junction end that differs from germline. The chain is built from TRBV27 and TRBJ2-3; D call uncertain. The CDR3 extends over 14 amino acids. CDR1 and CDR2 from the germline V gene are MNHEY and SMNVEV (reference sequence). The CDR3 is CVSSLRWGTDTQYF. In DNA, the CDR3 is TGTGTCAGCAGCCTCCGGTGGGGCACAGATACGCAGTATTTT.

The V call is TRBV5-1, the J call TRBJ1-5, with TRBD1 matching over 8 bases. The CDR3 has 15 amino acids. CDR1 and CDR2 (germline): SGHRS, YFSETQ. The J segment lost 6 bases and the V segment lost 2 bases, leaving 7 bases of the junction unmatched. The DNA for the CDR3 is TGCGCCAGCAGCTTTACAGGGGGACCCAGTCAGCCCCAGCATTTT. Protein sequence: CASSFTGGPSQPQHF.

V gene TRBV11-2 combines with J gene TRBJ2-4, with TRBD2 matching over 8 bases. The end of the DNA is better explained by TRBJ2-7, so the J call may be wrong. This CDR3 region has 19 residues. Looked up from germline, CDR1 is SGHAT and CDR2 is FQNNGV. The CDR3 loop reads CASSFQPSSLSGSRNEQYF. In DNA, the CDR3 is TGTGCCAGCAGCTTCCAGCCCTCATCTCTGAGCGGGAGTCGCAACGAGCAGTACTTC.

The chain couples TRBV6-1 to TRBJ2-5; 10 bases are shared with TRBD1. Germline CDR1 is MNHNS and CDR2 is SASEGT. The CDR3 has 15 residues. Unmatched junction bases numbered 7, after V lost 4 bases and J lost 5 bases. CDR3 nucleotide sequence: TGTGCCAGCAGTGTCCGGGACAGGGGTCCCGAGACCCAGTACTTC. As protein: CASSVRDRGPETQYF.

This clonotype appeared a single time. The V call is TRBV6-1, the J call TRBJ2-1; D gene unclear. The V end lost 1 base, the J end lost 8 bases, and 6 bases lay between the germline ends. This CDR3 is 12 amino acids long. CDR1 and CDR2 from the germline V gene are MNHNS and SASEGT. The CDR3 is CASSEVKDEQFF. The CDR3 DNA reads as TGTGCCAGCAGTGAAGTTAAGGATGAGCAGTTCTTC.

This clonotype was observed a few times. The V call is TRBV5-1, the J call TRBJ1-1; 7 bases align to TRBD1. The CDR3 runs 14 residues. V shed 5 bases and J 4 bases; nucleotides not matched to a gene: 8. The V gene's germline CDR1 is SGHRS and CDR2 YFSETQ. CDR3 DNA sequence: TGCGCCAGCAGTCGACAGGGTGGCGGCACTGAAGCTTTCTTT. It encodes CASSRQGGGTEAFF.

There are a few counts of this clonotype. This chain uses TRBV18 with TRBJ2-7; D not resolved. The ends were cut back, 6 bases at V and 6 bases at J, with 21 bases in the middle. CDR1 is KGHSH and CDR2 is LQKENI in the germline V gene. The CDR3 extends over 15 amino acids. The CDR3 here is CASSTVLGTESEQYF. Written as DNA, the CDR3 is TGTGCCAGCTCCACGGTACTGGGAACCGAAAGCGAGCAGTACTTC.

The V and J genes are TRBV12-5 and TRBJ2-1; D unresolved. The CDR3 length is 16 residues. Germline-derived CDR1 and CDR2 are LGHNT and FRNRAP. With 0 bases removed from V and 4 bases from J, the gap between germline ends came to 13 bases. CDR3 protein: CASGLVLGRTYNEQFF. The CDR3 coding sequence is TGTGCTAGTGGTTTGGTACTGGGCAGAACTTACAATGAGCAGTTCTTC.

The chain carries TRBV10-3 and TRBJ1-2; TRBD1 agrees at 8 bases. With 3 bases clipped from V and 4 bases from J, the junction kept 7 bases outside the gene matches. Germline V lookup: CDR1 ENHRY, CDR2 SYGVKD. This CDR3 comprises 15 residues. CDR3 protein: CAISDRTGTGYGYTF. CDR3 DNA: TGTGCCATCAGTGACCGGACAGGGACTGGCTATGGCTACACCTTC.

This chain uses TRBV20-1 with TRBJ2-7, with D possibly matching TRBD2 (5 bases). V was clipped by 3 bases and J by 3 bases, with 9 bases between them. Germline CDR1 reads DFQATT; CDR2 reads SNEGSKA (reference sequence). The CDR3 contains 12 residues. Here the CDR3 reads CSARRADYEQYF. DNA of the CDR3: TGCAGTGCTAGGAGGGCAGACTACGAGCAGTACTTC.

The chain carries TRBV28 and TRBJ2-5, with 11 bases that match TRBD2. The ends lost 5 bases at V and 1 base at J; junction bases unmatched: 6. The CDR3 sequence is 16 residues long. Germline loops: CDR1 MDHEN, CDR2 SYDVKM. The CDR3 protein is CASSPLAGAAQETQYF. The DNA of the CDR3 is TGTGCCAGCAGTCCACTAGCGGGGGCCGCCCAAGAGACCCAGTACTTC.

The chain's CDR3 is CSAPLAGSVQTQYF. CDR3 DNA sequence: TGCAGTGCTCCACTAGCGGGAAGTGTTCAGACCCAGTACTTC. The chain combines TRBV20-1 with TRBJ2-5; TRBD2 agrees at 10 bases. The length of the CDR3 is 14 residues. Germline-derived CDR1 and CDR2 are DFQATT and SNEGSKA (reference sequence). Losses at the gene ends were 5 bases for V and 6 bases for J; bases not matched to a gene: 9.

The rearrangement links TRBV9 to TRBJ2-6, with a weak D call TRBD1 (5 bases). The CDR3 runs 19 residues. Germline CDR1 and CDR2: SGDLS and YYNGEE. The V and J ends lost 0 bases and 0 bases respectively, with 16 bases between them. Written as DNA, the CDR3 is TGTGCCAGCAGCGTAGCTAGGGGAAACAGCCGCTCTGGGGCCAACGTCCTGACTTTC. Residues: CASSVARGNSRSGANVLTF.

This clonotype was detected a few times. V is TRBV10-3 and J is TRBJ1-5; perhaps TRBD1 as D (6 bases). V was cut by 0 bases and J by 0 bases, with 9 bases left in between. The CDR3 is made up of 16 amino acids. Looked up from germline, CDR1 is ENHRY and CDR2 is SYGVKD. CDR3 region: CAISESRGGSNQPQHF. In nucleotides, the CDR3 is TGTGCCATCAGTGAGTCAAGGGGGGGTAGCAATCAGCCCCAGCATTTT.

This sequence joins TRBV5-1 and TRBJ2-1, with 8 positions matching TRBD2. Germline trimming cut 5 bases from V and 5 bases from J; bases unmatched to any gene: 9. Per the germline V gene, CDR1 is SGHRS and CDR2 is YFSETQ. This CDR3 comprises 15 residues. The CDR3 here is CASRGGGLGDNEQFF. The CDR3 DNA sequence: TGCGCCAGCAGGGGCGGGGGACTAGGGGACAATGAGCAGTTCTTC.

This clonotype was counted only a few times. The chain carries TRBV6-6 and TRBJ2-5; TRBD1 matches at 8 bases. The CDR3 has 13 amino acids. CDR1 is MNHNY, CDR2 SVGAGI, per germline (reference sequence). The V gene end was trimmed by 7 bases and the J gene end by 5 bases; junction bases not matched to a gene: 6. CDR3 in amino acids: CASTPTGEETQYF. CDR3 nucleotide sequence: TGTGCCAGCACCCCGACAGGGGAGGAGACCCAGTACTTC.

The CDR3 DNA reads as TGCAGTGCTTCCCGGCGGGCAGGGTCCTACGAGCAGTACTTC. Protein: CSASRRAGSYEQYF. The V and J genes are TRBV20-1 and TRBJ2-7, with D possibly called TRBD1 or TRBD2 (5 bases each). V lost 5 bases and J lost 1, with 15 bases in between. Germline CDR1 DFQATT, CDR2 SNEGSKA (reference sequence). The CDR3 has 14 amino acids.

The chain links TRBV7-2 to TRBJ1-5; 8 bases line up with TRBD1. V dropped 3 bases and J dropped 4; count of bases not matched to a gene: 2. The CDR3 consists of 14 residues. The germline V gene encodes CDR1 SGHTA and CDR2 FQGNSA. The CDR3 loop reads CASSFRQGNQPQHF. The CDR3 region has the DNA TGTGCCAGCAGCTTCCGACAGGGGAATCAGCCCCAGCATTTT. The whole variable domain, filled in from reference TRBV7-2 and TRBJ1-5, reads GAGVSQSPSNKVTEKGKDVELRCDPISGHTALYWYRQSLGQGLEFLIYFQGNSAPDKSGLPSDRFSAERTGGSVSTLTIQRTQQEDSAVYLCASSFRQGNQPQHFGDGTRLSIL.

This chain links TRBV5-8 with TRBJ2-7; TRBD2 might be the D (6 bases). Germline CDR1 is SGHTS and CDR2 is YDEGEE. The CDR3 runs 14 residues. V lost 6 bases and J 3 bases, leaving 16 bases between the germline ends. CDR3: CASKHRGANYEQYF. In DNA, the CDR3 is TGTGCCAGCAAGCATCGCGGGGCAAACTACGAGCAGTACTTC.

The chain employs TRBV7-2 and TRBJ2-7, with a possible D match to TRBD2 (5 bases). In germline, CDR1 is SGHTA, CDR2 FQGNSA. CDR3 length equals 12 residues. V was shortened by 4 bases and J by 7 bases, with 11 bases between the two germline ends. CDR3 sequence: CASSSGMGEQYF. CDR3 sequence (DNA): TGTGCCAGCAGCTCCGGGATGGGTGAGCAGTACTTC.

The DNA of the CDR3 is TGTGCCAGCTCGATGGCAGGGGTACTCGGTGAGCAGTTCTTC. This sequence encodes CASSMAGVLGEQFF. V and J are TRBV2 and TRBJ2-1; TRBD1 might be the D (6 bases). V was trimmed by 8 bases and J by 9 bases, leaving 20 bases between them. Germline V gene data show CDR1 as SNHLY and CDR2 as FYNNEI. The CDR3 has 14 residues.

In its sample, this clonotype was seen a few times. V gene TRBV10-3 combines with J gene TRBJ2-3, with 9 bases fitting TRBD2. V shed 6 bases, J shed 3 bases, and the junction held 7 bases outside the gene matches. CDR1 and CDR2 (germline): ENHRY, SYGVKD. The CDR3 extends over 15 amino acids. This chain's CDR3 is CAIRIAGVETDTQYF. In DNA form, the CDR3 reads TGTGCCATCAGGATAGCGGGAGTAGAAACAGATACGCAGTATTTT.

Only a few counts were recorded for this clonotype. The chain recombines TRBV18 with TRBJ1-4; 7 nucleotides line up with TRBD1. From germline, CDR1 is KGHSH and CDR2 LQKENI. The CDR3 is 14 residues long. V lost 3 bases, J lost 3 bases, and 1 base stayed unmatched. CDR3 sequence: CASSPGQPNEKLFF. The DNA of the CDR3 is TGTGCCAGCTCACCGGGACAGCCTAATGAAAAACTGTTTTTT.

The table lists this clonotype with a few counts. CDR3 loop: CASSFGPANEQFF. The CDR3 DNA follows: TGTGCCAGCAGTTTCGGTCCGGCGAATGAGCAGTTCTTC. The chain has TRBV27 and TRBJ2-1; no clear D. The CDR3 sequence is 13 residues long. CDR1 and CDR2 (germline): MNHEY, SMNVEV (reference sequence). The V gene lost 3 bases and the J gene lost 7 bases, with 10 bases spanning the gap.

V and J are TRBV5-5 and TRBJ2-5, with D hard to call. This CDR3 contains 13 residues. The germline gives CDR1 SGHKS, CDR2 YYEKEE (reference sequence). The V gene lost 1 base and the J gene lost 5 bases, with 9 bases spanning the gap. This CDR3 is CASSLLTVETQYF. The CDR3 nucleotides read TGTGCCAGCAGCTTGTTGACGGTTGAGACCCAGTACTTC.

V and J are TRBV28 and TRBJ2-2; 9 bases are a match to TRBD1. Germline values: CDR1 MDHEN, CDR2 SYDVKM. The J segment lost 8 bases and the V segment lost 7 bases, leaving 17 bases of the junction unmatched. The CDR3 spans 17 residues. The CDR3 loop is CASTPTQGQGSSGELFF. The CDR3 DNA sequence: TGTGCCAGCACCCCAACTCAGGGACAGGGATCGTCGGGGGAGCTGTTTTTT.

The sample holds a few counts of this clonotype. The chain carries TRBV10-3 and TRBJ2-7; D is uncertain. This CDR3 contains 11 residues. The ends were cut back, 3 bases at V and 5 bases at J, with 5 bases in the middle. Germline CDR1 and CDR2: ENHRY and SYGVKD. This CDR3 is CAISDTDEQYF. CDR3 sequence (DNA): TGTGCCATCAGTGACACGGACGAGCAGTACTTC.

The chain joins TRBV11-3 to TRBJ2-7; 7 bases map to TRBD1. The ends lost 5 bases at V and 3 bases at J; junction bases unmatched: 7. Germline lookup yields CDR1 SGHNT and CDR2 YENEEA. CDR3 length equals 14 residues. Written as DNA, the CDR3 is TGTGCCAGCAGCCAAAATAGACAGGGCTACGAGCAGTACTTC. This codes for CASSQNRQGYEQYF.

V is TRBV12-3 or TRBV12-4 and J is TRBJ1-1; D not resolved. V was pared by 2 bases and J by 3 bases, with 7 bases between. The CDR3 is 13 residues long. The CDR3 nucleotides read TGTGCCAGCAGTTTAATCGTGGACACTGAAGCTTTCTTT. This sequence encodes CASSLIVDTEAFF.